This T cell receptor (beta chain) was observed in a study of blood T cells in healthy people across ages. Notes on the study in general: Age brought a roughly linear fall in TCR beta diversity measured per million T cells. More naive CD4+ cells and higher diversity were found in long-lived than in aged donors.

Whenever a sample was processed, at least 6 million PBMCs were isolated. Through a sample-barcoded 5' primer and a J-beta primer mix, a second PCR was run for about 7 to 12 cycles. With 12 random nucleotides, a template-switch adaptor tagged each individual cDNA molecule. MiXCR was run by TCRdb on the 5' RACE reads, yielding one entry per CDR3 protein. The top ten hold around 32% of the sample, which has about 680,000 distinct CDR3 sequences, around 45% seen once. Note on this clonotype: Antigen specificity is unknown.

Germline assignment: CDR1 SEHNR and CDR2 FQNEAQ (reference sequence). The CDR3 length is 16 residues. V was cut by 6 bases and J by 5 bases, with 22 bases left in between. This sequence joins TRBV7-9 and TRBJ1-2; perhaps TRBD1 as D (5 bases). This receptor was obtained from a woman in her sixties or seventies in good health. Specimen: blood. CDR3 protein: CASSPIPGTSLYGYTF. Written as DNA, the CDR3 is TGTGCCAGCAGTCCAATCCCTGGGACGTCCCTATATGGCTACACCTTC.